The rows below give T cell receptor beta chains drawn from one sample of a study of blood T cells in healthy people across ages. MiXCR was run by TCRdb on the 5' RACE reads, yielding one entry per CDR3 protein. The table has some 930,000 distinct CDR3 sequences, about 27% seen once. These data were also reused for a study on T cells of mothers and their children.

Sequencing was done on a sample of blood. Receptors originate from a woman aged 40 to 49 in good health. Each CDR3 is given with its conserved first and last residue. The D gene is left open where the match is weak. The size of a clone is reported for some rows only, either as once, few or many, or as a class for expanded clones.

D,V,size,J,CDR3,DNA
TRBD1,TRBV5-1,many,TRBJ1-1,CASSSGTATEAFF,TGCGCCAGCAGCTCAGGGACAGCCACTGAAGCTTTCTTT
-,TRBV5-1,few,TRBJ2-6,CASDLISGANVLTF,TGCGCCAGCGACCTCATCTCTGGGGCCAACGTCCTGACTTTC
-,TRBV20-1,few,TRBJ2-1,CSAKAGIHNEQFF,TGCAGTGCTAAGGCAGGGATTCACAATGAGCAGTTCTTC
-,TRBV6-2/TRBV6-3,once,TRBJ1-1,CASSHGKALEAFF,TGTGCCAGCAGTCACGGAAAGGCCCTTGAAGCTTTCTTT
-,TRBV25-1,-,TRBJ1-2,CASSVQGGPYGYTF,TGTGCCAGCAGTGTCCAGGGCGGTCCCTATGGCTACACCTTC
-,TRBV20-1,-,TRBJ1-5,CSATVHGTINQPQHF,TGCAGTGCTACGGTACACGGAACCATCAATCAGCCCCAGCATTTT
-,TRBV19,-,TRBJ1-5,CASSIAWTNGSQPQHF,TGTGCCAGTAGTATAGCATGGACAAATGGCAGTCAGCCCCAGCATTTT
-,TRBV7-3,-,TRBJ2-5,CASSFLRRGRRETQYF,TGTGCCAGCAGCTTCCTCAGACGGGGGAGGAGAGAGACCCAGTACTTC
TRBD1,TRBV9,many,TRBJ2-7,CASSVEGTGAYEQYF,TGTGCCAGCAGCGTAGAGGGGACAGGGGCCTACGAGCAGTACTTC
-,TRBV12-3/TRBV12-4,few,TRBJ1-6,CASTRAVNSPLHF,TGTGCCAGCACACGGGCCGTCAATTCACCCCTCCACTTT
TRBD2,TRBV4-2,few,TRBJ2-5,CASSQSTGLAGQETQYF,TGTGCCAGCAGCCAATCAACGGGACTAGCGGGACAAGAGACCCAGTACTTC
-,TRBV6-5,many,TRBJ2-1,CASSYSIWASSNEQFF,TGTGCCAGCAGTTACTCGATATGGGCATCCTCCAATGAGCAGTTCTTC
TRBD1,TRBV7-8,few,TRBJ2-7,CAGSPGQSRYEQYF,TGTGCCGGCAGCCCGGGACAGAGTCGGTACGAGCAGTACTTC
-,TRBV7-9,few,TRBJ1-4,CASSFGGTTNEKLFF,TGTGCCAGCAGCTTCGGGGGCACAACTAATGAAAAACTGTTTTTT
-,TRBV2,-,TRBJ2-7,CASRVTVAHEQYF,TGTGCCAGCAGGGTCACAGTAGCCCACGAGCAGTACTTC
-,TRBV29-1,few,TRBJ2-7,CSVVRESYEQYF,TGCAGCGTTGTCAGGGAGTCCTACGAGCAGTACTTC
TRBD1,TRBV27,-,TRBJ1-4,CASRPQGGNEKLFF,TGTGCCAGCAGACCACAGGGGGGAAATGAAAAACTGTTTTTT
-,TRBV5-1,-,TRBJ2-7,CASSLNTGYHEQYF,TGCGCCAGCAGCTTAAACACAGGGTACCACGAGCAGTACTTC
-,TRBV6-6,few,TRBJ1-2,CASSYTGDGYTF,TGTGCCAGCAGTTACACAGGAGATGGCTACACCTTC
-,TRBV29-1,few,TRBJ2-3,CSVHRGSSTDTQYF,TGCAGCGTTCACCGGGGCTCTAGCACAGATACGCAGTATTTT
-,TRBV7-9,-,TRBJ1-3,CASRPRASGNTIYF,TGTGCCAGCAGGCCTAGGGCGTCGGGAAACACCATATATTTT
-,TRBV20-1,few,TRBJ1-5,CSARSQVNQPQHF,TGCAGTGCTAGGTCACAAGTCAATCAGCCCCAGCATTTT
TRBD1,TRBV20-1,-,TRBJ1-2,CSARDYKGAGYGYTF,TGCAGTGCTAGAGATTATAAGGGGGCAGGCTATGGCTACACCTTC
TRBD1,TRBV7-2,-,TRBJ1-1,CASSLGTGWGSEAFF,TGTGCCAGCAGCTTAGGGACAGGGTGGGGGTCTGAAGCTTTCTTT